This TCR beta chain was sequenced in a study of blood T cell repertoires in COVID-19. The V gene's germline CDR1 is MDHEN and CDR2 SYDVKM. The V gene end was trimmed by 5 bases and the J gene end by 4 bases; junction bases not matched to a gene: 8. There are 15 residues in the CDR3. TCRdb keeps only in-frame clones here, not all; method: immunoSEQ multiplex PCR. This table has 200,000 or so clones, about 88% appearing once. The chain is built from TRBV28 and TRBJ2-3; 8 nucleotides agree with TRBD2. Sequencing used peripheral blood. This TCR was sampled from a man aged 55 to 69 with acute or convalescent COVID-19. The CDR3 reads CASSPAGGRADTQYF. DNA for the CDR3: TGTGCCAGCAGTCCTGCGGGGGGAAGGGCAGATACGCAGTATTTT.